This T cell receptor (beta chain) was recovered during a study of blood T cells in healthy people across ages. A second roughly 6 to 12 cycle PCR used barcoded and J-beta primers. TCRdb redid the calling of the 5' RACE reads with MiXCR, one entry per CDR3 protein. The sample has 2 million or so distinct CDR3 sequences; 40% to 55% are singletons. In the case of this clonotype: The antigen remains unidentified.

Overall study results and limits: It was held that the diversity estimates obtained from one million T cells were underestimates.

V was clipped by 7 bases and J by 4 bases; unmatched bases: 5. CDR3 length equals 14 residues. The germline V gene encodes CDR1 MDHEN and CDR2 SYDVKM. The chain employs TRBV28 and TRBJ1-5; 9 bases are a match to TRBD1. This clonotype was sampled from a woman aged 40 to 49 in good health. The sample taken for sequencing was blood. The CDR3 bases are TGTGCCAGCATTCGACAGGGGGAAAATCAGCCCCAGCATTTT. Amino acids: CASIRQGENQPQHF.